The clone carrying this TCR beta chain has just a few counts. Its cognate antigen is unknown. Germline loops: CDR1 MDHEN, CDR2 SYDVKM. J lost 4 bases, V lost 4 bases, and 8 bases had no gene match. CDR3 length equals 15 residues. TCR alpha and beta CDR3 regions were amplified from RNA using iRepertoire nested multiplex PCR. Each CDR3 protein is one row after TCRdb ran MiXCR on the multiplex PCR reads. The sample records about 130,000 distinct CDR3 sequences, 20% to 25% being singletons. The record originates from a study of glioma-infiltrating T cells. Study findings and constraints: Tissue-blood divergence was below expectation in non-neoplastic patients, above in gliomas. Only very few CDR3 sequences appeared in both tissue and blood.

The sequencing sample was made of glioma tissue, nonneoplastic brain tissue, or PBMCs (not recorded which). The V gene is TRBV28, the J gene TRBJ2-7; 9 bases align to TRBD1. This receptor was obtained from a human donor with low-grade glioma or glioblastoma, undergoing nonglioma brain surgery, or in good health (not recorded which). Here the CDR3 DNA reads TGTGCCAGCAGTTCCCGGACAGGGGTAAGGTACGAGCAGTACGTC. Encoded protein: CASSSRTGVRYEQYV.